The clone carrying this T cell receptor (beta chain) was found a few times. What it recognizes is unknown. Constant-segment primers and 5'RACE yielded cDNA libraries for TCR alpha and TCR beta, each carrying sample barcodes and UMIs. Using its own MiXCR run on the 5' RACE reads, TCRdb lists one record per CDR3 protein. The repertoire has some 100,000 distinct CDR3 sequences, around 10% of them found once; the top ten carry about 40%. Trimming removed 5 bases from V and 2 bases from J, with 13 bases in between. CDR1 MDHEN and CDR2 SYDVKM come from the germline V gene. The CDR3 has 15 amino acids. The data originate from a study of T-cell memory formation after mild COVID-19. Turning to the study itself: The two donors had largely donor-specific TCR clusters.

Study conclusions and caveats: For second-wave clones that peaked at day 37, SARS-CoV-2 specificity went unverified. The study found balanced CD4/CD8 in clones contracting day 15 to 85 and a CD4+ lean in later expanders.

The material sequenced was PBMCs or a T cell subset sorted from them (not recorded which). The chain carries TRBV28 and TRBJ2-1, with D possibly matching TRBD1 (5 bases). This TCR was recovered from a man between 18 and 29 years old who had mild COVID-19 (a few samples of this study predate the infection). Cell type and time point are not known. For the CDR3, the DNA is TGTGCCAGCAGTCTACTTCCGACAGCCTACAATGAGCAGTTCTTC. This codes for CASSLLPTAYNEQFF.